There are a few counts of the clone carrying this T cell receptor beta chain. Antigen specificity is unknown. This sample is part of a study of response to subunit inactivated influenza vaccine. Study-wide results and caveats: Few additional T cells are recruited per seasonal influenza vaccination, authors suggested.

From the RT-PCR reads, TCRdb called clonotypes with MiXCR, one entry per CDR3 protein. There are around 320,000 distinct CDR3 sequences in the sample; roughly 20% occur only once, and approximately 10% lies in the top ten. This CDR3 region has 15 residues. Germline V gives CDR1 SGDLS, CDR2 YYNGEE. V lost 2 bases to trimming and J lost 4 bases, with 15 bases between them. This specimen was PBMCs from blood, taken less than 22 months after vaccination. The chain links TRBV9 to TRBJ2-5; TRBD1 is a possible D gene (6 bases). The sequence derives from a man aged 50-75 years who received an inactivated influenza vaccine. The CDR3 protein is CASSVTLGGPETQYF. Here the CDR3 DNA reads TGTGCCAGCAGCGTGACCTTAGGGGGTCCAGAGACCCAGTACTTC.